There are a few counts of the clone carrying this T cell receptor beta chain. Its specificity is not known. The data stem from a study of T-cell memory formation after mild COVID-19. Study overall: For the most part, TCR clusters were specific to one donor. Study results and caveats: Cross-reactive memory apparently joined, as some responding clones appeared in pre-infection memory. There was a balanced CD4/CD8 profile in clones contracting day 15 to 85, and later expanders leaned CD4+.

The germline V gene encodes CDR1 SGHRS and CDR2 YFSETQ. The CDR3 length is 15 residues. V was clipped by 4 bases and J by 4 bases, with 14 bases between them. The 5'RACE method, run with constant-segment primers, produced TCR alpha and TCR beta cDNA libraries (carrying sample barcodes and UMIs). TCRdb re-analysed the 5' RACE reads in MiXCR, keeping a single row per CDR3 protein. Of hundreds of thousands of distinct CDR3 sequences in the sample, around a fifth were seen once. The rearrangement joins TRBV5-1 to TRBJ2-2; D gene uncertain. This TCR came from a man younger than 35 who had mild COVID-19 (a few samples of this study predate the infection). Cell type and time point are not known. Sequenced input: PBMCs or a T cell subset sorted from them (not recorded which). This CDR3 is CASSVGITITGELFF. The CDR3 DNA follows: TGCGCCAGCAGCGTAGGAATAACAATCACCGGGGAGCTGTTTTTT.